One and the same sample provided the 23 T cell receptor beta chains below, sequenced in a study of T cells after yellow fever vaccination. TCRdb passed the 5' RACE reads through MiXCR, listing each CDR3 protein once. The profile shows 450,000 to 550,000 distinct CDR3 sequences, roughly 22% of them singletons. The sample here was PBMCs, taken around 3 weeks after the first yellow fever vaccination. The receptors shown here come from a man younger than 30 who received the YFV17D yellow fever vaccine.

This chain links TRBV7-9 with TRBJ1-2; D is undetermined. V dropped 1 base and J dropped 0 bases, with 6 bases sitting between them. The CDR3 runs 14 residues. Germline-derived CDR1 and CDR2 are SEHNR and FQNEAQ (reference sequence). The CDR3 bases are TGTGCCAGCAGCTTAGGGGTAGCTAACTATGGCTACACCTTC. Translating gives CASSLGVANYGYTF.

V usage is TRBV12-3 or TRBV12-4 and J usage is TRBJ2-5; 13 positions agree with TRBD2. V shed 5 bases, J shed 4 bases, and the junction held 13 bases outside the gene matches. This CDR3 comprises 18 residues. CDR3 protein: CASSHGLAGAAVGETQYF. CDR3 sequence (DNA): TGTGCCAGCAGTCATGGACTAGCGGGGGCGGCGGTGGGAGAGACCCAGTACTTC.

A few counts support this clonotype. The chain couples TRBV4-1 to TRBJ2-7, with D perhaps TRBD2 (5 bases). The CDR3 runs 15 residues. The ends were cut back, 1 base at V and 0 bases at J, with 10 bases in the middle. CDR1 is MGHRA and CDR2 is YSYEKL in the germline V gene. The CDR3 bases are TGCGCCAGCAGCCAAGTCCCGGGGAACTCCTACGAGCAGTACTTC. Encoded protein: CASSQVPGNSYEQYF.

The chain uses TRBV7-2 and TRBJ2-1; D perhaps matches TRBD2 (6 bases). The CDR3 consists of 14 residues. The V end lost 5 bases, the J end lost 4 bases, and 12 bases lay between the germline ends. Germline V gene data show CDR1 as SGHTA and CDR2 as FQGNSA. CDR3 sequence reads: CASSTGLLYNEQFF. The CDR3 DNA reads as TGTGCCAGCAGCACCGGACTACTTTACAATGAGCAGTTCTTC. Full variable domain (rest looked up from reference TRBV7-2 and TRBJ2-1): GAGVSQSPSNKVTEKGKDVELRCDPISGHTALYWYRQSLGQGLEFLIYFQGNSAPDKSGLPSDRFSAERTGGSVSTLTIQRTQQEDSAVYLCASSTGLLYNEQFFGPGTRLTVL.

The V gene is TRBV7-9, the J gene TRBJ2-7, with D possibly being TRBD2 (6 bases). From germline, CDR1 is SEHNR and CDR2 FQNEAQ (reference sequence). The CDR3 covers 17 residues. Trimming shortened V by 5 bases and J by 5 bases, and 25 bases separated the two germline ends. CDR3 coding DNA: TGTGCCAGCAGCCCCCCAGGAGGGATGGTAGTAGGGGACGAGCAGTACGTC. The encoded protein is CASSPPGGMVVGDEQYV.

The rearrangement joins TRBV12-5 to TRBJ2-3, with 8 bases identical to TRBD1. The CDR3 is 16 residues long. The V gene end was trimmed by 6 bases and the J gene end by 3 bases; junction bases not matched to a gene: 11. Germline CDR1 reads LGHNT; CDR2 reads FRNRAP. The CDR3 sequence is CASGAGGFGRTDTQYF. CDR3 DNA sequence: TGTGCTAGTGGCGCAGGGGGCTTTGGAAGGACAGATACGCAGTATTTT.

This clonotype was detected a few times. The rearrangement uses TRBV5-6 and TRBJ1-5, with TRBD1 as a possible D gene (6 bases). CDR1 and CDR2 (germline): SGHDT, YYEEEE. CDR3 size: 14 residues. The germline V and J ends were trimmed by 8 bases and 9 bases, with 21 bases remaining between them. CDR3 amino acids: CASSRRQEGGPQHF. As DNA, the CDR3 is TGTGCCAGTAGCAGGAGACAGGAGGGAGGGCCCCAGCATTTT. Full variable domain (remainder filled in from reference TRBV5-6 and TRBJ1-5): DAGVTQSPTHLIKTRGQQVTLRCSPKSGHDTVSWYQQALGQGPQFIFQYYEEEERQRGNFPDRFSGHQFPNYSSELNVNALLLGDSALYLCASSRRQEGGPQHFGDGTRLSIL.

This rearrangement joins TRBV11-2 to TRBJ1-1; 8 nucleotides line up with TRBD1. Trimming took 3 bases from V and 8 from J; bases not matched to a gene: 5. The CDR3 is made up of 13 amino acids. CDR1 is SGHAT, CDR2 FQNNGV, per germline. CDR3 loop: CASSLSPGGEAFF. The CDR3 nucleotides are TGTGCCAGCAGCTTGTCTCCAGGGGGCGAAGCTTTCTTT.

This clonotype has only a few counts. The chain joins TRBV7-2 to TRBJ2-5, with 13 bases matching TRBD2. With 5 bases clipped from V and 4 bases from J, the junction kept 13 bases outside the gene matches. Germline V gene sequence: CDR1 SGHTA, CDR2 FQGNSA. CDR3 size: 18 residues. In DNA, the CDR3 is TGTGCCAGCAGCCTAGGGCTTACTAGCGGGGGGGCTGGAGAGACCCAGTACTTC. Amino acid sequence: CASSLGLTSGGAGETQYF.

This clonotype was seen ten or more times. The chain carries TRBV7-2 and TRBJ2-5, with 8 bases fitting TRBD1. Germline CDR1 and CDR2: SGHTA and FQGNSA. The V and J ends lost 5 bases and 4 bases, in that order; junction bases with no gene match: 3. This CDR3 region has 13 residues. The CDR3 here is CASSRTGLETQYF. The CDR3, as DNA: TGTGCCAGCAGCCGGACAGGGCTAGAGACCCAGTACTTC.

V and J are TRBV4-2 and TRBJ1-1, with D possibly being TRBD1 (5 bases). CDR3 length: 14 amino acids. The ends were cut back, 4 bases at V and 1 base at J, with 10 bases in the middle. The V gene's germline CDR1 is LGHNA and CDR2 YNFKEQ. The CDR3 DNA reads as TGTGCCAGCAGCCCCGGACACCCGAACACTGAAGCTTTCTTT. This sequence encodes CASSPGHPNTEAFF.

The CDR3, as DNA: TGTGCCAGCAGCCAAATCGACAGGGGGAAAGAGACCCAGTACTTC. Its translation is CASSQIDRGKETQYF. The chain carries TRBV4-2 and TRBJ2-5, with 9 bases matching TRBD1. Trimming cost V 2 bases and J 3 bases; bases outside gene matches: 4. CDR1 is LGHNA and CDR2 is YNFKEQ in the germline V gene. The CDR3 has 15 amino acids.

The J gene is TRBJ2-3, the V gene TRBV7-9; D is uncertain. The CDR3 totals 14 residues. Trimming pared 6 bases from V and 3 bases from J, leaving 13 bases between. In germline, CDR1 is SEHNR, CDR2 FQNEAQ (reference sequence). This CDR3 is CASSSGEGTDTQYF. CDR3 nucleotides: TGTGCCAGCAGTTCTGGAGAAGGGACAGATACGCAGTATTTT.

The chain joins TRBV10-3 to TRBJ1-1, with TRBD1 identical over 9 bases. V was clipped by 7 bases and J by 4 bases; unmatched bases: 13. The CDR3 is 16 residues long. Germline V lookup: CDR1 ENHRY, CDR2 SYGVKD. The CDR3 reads CAIKSTPGQGRTEAFF. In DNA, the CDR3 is TGTGCCATCAAAAGCACTCCGGGACAGGGACGCACTGAAGCTTTCTTT.

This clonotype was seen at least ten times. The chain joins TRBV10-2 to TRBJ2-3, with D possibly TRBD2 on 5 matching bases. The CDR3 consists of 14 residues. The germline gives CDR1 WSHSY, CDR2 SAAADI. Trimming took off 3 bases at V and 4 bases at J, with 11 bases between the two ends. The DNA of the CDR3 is TGCGCCAGCAGTGAAACCAGCGGTTCAGATACGCAGTATTTT. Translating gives CASSETSGSDTQYF.

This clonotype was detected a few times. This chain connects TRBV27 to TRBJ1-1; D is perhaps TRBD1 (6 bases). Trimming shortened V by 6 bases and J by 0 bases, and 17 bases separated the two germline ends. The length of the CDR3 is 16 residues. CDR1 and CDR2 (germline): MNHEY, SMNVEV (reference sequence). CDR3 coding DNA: TGTGCCAGCAGCCCAACAGGGATTAACATGAACACTGAAGCTTTCTTT. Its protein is CASSPTGINMNTEAFF.

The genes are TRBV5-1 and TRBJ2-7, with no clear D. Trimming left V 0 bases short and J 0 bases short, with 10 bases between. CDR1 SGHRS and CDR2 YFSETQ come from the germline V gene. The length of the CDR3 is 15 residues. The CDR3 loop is CASSLGGFNSYEQYF. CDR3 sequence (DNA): TGCGCCAGCAGCTTGGGGGGTTTCAACTCCTACGAGCAGTACTTC.

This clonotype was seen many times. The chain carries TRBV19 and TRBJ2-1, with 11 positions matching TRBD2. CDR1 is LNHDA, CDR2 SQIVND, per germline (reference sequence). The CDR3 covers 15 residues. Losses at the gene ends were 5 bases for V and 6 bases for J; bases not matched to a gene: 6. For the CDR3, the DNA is TGTGCCAGTAGTCCGACTAGCGGGGACTTCAATGAGCAGTTCTTC. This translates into CASSPTSGDFNEQFF.

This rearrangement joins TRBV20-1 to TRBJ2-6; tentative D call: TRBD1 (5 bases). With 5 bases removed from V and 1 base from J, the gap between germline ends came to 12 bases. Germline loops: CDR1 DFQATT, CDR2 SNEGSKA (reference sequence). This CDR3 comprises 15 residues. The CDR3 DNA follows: TGCAGTGCTGACCTACAGGAGTCTGGGGCCAACGTCCTGACTTTC. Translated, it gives CSADLQESGANVLTF.

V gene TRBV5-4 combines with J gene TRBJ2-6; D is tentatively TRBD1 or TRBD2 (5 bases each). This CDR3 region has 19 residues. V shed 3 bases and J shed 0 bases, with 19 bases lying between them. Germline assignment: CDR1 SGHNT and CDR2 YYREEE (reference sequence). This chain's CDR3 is CASSSFAWGRSSGANVLTF. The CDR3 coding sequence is TGTGCCAGCAGCTCTTTTGCGTGGGGACGAAGCTCTGGGGCCAACGTCCTGACTTTC.

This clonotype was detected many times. CDR3 amino acids: CASSLAGKREQYV. The CDR3, as DNA: TGCGCCAGCAGCTTGGCCGGCAAGAGGGAGCAGTACGTC. The chain employs TRBV5-1 and TRBJ2-7; D not resolved. The CDR3 is 13 amino acids. Germline V lookup: CDR1 SGHRS, CDR2 YFSETQ. Trimming took 0 bases from V and 7 from J, leaving 11 bases between them.

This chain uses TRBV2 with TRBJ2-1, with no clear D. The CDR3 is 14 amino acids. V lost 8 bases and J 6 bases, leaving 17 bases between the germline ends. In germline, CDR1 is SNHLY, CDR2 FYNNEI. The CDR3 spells CASAEGPVPNEQFF. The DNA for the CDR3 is TGTGCCAGCGCTGAAGGGCCAGTGCCCAATGAGCAGTTCTTC.

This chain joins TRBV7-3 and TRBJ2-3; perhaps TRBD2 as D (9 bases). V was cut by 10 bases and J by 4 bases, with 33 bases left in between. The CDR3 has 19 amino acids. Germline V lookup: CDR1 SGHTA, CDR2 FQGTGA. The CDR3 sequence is CATSTRTGQLAGGPDTQYF. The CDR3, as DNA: TGTGCCACCAGTACCCGGACAGGGCAGCTGGCGGGGGGGCCAGATACGCAGTATTTT. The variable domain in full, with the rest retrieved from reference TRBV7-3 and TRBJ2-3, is GAGVSQTPSNKVTEKGKYVELRCDPISGHTALYWYRQSLGQGPEFLIYFQGTGAADDSGLPNDRFFAVRPEGSVSTLKIQRTERGDSAVYLCATSTRTGQLAGGPDTQYFGPGTRLTVL.